This record covers a single T cell receptor beta chain. Its target is unknown. This sample was taken from a study of Ad26.COV2.S vaccination and SARS-CoV-2 variants. General study results and limits: In TCR breadth and depth analyses, total T cell responses may have been underestimated. Following vaccination, spike-specific CD8+ and CD4+ T cell responses reportedly exhibited substantial breadth. Spike-specific TCR breadth was greater in vaccine than placebo recipients.

Treatment given: approximately 18 received Ad26.COV2.S at low or high dose, single or two shots; about five received placebo; per-sample allocation not given. All samples were drawn on day 63, counting from the first vaccine or placebo injection. This table comes from immunoSEQ multiplex PCR, and its TCRdb copy is limited to in-frame clones, with some not included. The table has more than 350,000 clones, around 90% seen once. The CDR3 is made up of 16 amino acids. The germline V and J ends were trimmed by 0 bases and 6 bases, with 18 bases remaining between them. Per the germline V gene, CDR1 is SGHDN and CDR2 is FVKESK.

The source material was peripheral blood, sampled in a trial of Ad26.COV2.S vaccine versus placebo. The origin of this receptor is a person aged 18-60 years who received the Ad26.COV2.S COVID-19 vaccine or a placebo. This rearrangement joins TRBV14 to TRBJ2-7; D remains unclear. The CDR3 region has the DNA TGTGCCAGCAGCCAAGACTCTCGGCTAGTCCGAGGCGAGCAGTACTTC. Translated, it gives CASSQDSRLVRGEQYF.